What follows are 7 T cell receptor beta chains derived from one specimen sequenced in a study of human T cells and chemical hapten exposure. TCRdb redid the calling of the RACE reads with MiXCR, one entry per CDR3 protein. This sample has 45,000 or so distinct CDR3 sequences, with about 4.1% found just once. Time point here: healthy volunteer bleed at 2 weeks. Total RNA was isolated from unfractionated whole blood. The source material was whole blood. These receptors were obtained from a human donor in good health. Some clones in this sample may be carry-over from other donors' samples.

The table lists this clonotype with many counts. This chain joins TRBV4-1 and TRBJ1-2, with TRBD1 matching 7 bases. J was trimmed by 6 bases and V by 6 bases; bases with no gene match: 7. The germline gives CDR1 MGHRA, CDR2 YSYEKL. The CDR3 has 13 amino acids. CDR3 sequence: CASRLTGDHGYTF. The CDR3 coding sequence is TGCGCCAGCAGGCTAACAGGGGACCATGGCTACACCTTC.

In its sample, this clonotype was seen many times. The chain is built from TRBV29-1 and TRBJ2-3, with D possibly TRBD2 on 5 matching bases. This CDR3 has 13 amino acids. Germline CDR1 is SQVTM and CDR2 is ANQGSEA. Trimming removed 3 bases from V and 0 bases from J, with 7 bases in between. CDR3 loop: CSVEPSSTDTQYF. Written as DNA, the CDR3 is TGCAGCGTTGAGCCTAGCAGCACAGATACGCAGTATTTT.

This clonotype came up a few times. The chain carries TRBV20-1 and TRBJ2-1; TRBD2 agrees at 10 bases. The CDR3 extends over 14 amino acids. J gave up 10 bases and V 5 bases, and 11 bases lay outside the gene matches. Germline V gene lookup returns CDR1 DFQATT and CDR2 SNEGSKA (reference sequence). CDR3 sequence reads: CSAQAGGAPREQFF. CDR3 nucleotide sequence: TGCAGTGCTCAAGCGGGAGGGGCCCCGCGGGAGCAGTTCTTC.

This clonotype was counted many times. The chain employs TRBV20-1 and TRBJ2-3; D not certain. The CDR3 has 16 amino acids. Germline V gives CDR1 DFQATT, CDR2 SNEGSKA (reference sequence). V was clipped by 2 bases and J by 0 bases, with 15 bases between them. CDR3 residues: CSARFPGRDSTDTQYF. CDR3 DNA: TGCAGTGCTAGATTTCCCGGAAGAGATAGCACAGATACGCAGTATTTT.

The chain uses TRBV6-2 or TRBV6-3 and TRBJ2-3; no clear D. This CDR3 contains 11 residues. The V end was cut by 6 bases, the J end by 5 bases, with 6 bases between. In germline, CDR1 is MNHEY, CDR2 SVGEGT. The CDR3 DNA sequence: TGTGCCAGCAGCGTGGGAGATACGCAGTATTTT. Its protein is CASSVGDTQYF.

This clonotype has ten or more counts. The chain recombines TRBV11-2 with TRBJ1-3; D gene uncertain. The V gene's germline CDR1 is SGHAT and CDR2 FQNNGV. Trimming left V 0 bases short and J 0 bases short, with 3 bases between. This CDR3 is 14 amino acids long. CDR3 amino acids: CASSLEFSGNTIYF. The CDR3 DNA reads TGTGCCAGCAGCTTAGAGTTCTCTGGAAACACCATATATTTT.

This clonotype has only a few counts. The J gene is TRBJ1-5, the V gene TRBV4-1; D is unresolved. CDR3 length equals 14 residues. V lost 0 bases to trimming and J lost 7 bases, with 10 bases between them. Germline V gene sequence: CDR1 MGHRA, CDR2 YSYEKL. The chain's CDR3 is CASSQETRSQPQHF. CDR3 DNA: TGCGCCAGCAGCCAAGAGACACGAAGCCAGCCCCAGCATTTT.